This T cell receptor (beta chain) originates from a study of beta chain features in type 1 diabetes. Whole-study results and caveats: Any HLA type influence on TCRB rearrangement was left unresolved here. Sequencing the cDNA could make cells with high TCR expression show up more than they should.

Every bit of the isolated RNA underwent reverse transcription, so sequencing read expressed TCRB transcripts. TCRdb's table, derived via immunoSEQ multiplex PCR, lists solely in-frame clones and lacks some. This sample yields around 150,000 clones, of which approximately 8.1% are seen a single time; nearly 0.65% belongs to the top ten. Cells sorted by CD45RO/CCR7/CD25/CD127/CD95/CD27 comprised CD4+ naive, central memory, regulatory and stem cell-like memory cells. Each of the sorted populations had a purity greater than 98%. Germline loops: CDR1 MDHEN, CDR2 SYDVKM. The CDR3 is 13 residues long. Between the trimmed V and J ends, which lost 8 bases and 5 bases, there was a span of 12 bases. About this clone: Its antigen remains unknown.

The TCR comes from a man younger than 35 in good health. V and J are TRBV28 and TRBJ1-4; D gene uncertain. Sample: central memory CD4+ T cells from blood. CDR3 protein: CASRGGINEKLFF. The CDR3 DNA is TGTGCCAGCCGGGGAGGGATAAATGAAAAACTGTTTTTT.